These T cell receptor beta chains were read from a single sample in a study of shared clonotypes between healthy human individuals. The data were produced by immunoSEQ multiplex PCR, yet TCRdb's version contains in-frame clones alone and is incomplete. The sample gives approximately 2,200,000 clones, about 92% of which show up once; about 1.5% is in the top ten. The specimen sequenced was naive CD8+ T cells from PBMCs. The receptor set was obtained from a man in his late teens or twenties in good health. Some clones in this sample may be carry-over from other donors' samples. The CDR3 runs from the conserved cysteine through the conserved F or W. Fields, in order: V gene, CDR3 protein.

V gene: TRBV7-9; CDR3 protein: CASSPPDRPTGELFF
V gene: TRBV5-4; CDR3 protein: CASSLVSSLAYNEQFF
V gene: TRBV11-2; CDR3 protein: CVSGTSGSYEQYF
V gene: TRBV28; CDR3 protein: CASSPQLWPQHF
V gene: TRBV29-1; CDR3 protein: CSVEESRTGVQEQYF
V gene: TRBV25-1; CDR3 protein: CASSEGRWNVANVLTF
V gene: TRBV4-2; CDR3 protein: CASSPGIGDNEQFF
V gene: TRBV10-3; CDR3 protein: CATRLDSGNTEAFF
V gene: TRBV28; CDR3 protein: CASSNYMGVGLAGTYEQYF
V gene: TRBV28; CDR3 protein: CASSLGSKETQYF
V gene: TRBV19; CDR3 protein: CASAPGTGGYEQYF
V gene: TRBV30; CDR3 protein: CAWSINEQFF
V gene: TRBV27; CDR3 protein: CASSFGAGGGRKEQYF
V gene: TRBV5-1; CDR3 protein: CASSSLDRDYGYTF
V gene: TRBV9; CDR3 protein: CASSVVPGVGETQYF
V gene: TRBV7-3; CDR3 protein: CASSPHGTALLHNEQFF
V gene: TRBV2; CDR3 protein: CASSEDRGRNIQYF
V gene: TRBV11-3; CDR3 protein: CASSLTSNTGELFF
V gene: TRBV29-1; CDR3 protein: CSAWGVAGGPRETQYF
V gene: TRBV27; CDR3 protein: CASSLSPLAGDEQYF
V gene: TRBV6-1; CDR3 protein: CATVPTTGGLRGF
V gene: TRBV28; CDR3 protein: CASSLRPSGNQPQHF
V gene: TRBV5-1; CDR3 protein: CASSRSPLGGSTNVLTF
V gene: TRBV15; CDR3 protein: CATSYDRATYEQYF
V gene: TRBV7-9; CDR3 protein: CASSSGLAVTDTQYF
V gene: TRBV5-6; CDR3 protein: CASSPDQGAEETQYF
V gene: TRBV9; CDR3 protein: CASSVGGSTHEQYF
V gene: TRBV6-1; CDR3 protein: CASSGPALGEQYF
V gene: TRBV30; CDR3 protein: CAWRASPYGYTF
V gene: TRBV5-6; CDR3 protein: CASSSGTSGWPAGETQYF
V gene: TRBV29-1; CDR3 protein: CSVEDRLSGQETQYF
V gene: TRBV28; CDR3 protein: CASSYLIKFRVSGTEHGYTF
V gene: TRBV7-9; CDR3 protein: CASSLGQGEPYEQYF
V gene: TRBV6-6; CDR3 protein: CASSYQSHEQYF
V gene: TRBV27; CDR3 protein: CASTGTGGTGELFF
V gene: TRBV10-3; CDR3 protein: CAISESHYGYTF
V gene: TRBV6-5; CDR3 protein: CASAPARVVRSEQFF
V gene: TRBV4-1; CDR3 protein: CASSPSAPEASYNEQFF
V gene: TRBV7-9; CDR3 protein: CASSSLAVAKNIQYF
V gene: TRBV11-2; CDR3 protein: CASSLVKDPYNEQFF
V gene: TRBV27; CDR3 protein: CASSGGSYEQYF